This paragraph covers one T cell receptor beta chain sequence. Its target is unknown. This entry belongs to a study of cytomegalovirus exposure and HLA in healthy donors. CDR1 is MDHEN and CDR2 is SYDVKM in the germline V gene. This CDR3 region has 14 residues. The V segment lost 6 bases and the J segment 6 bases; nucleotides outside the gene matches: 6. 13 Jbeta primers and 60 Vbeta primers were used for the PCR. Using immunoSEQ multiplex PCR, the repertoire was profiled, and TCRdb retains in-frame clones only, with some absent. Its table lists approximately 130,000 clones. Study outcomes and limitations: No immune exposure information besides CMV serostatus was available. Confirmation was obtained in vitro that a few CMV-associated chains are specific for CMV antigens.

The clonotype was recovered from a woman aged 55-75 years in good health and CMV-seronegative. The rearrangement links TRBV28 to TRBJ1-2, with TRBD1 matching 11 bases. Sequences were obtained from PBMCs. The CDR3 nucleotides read TGTGCCAGCAGACTGGGACAGGGGGACGATGGCTACACCTTC. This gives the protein CASRLGQGDDGYTF.